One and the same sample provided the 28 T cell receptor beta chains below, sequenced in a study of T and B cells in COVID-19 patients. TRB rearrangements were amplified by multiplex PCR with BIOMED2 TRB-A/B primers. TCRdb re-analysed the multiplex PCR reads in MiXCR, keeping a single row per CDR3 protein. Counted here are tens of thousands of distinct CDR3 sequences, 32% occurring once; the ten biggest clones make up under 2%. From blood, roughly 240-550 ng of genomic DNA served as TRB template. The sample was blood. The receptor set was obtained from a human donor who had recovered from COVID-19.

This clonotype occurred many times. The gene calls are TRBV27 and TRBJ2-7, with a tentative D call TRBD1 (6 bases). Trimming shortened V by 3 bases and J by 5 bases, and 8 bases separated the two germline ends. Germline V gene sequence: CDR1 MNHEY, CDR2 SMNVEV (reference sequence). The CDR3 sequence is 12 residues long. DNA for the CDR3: TGTGCCAGCAGTTTGCAGGGGAACGAGCAGTACTTC. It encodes CASSLQGNEQYF.

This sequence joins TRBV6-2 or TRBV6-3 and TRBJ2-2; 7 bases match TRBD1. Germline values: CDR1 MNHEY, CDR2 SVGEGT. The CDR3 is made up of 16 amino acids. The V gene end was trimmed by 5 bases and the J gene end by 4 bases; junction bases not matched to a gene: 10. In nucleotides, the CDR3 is TGTGCCAGCAGTCCCGCCGACAGGGCAGGCACCGGGGAGCTGTTTTTT. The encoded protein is CASSPADRAGTGELFF.

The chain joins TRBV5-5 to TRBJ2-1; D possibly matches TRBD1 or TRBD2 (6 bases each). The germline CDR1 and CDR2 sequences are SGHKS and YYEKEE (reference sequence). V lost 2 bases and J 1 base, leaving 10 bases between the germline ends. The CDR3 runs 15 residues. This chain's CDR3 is CASSLRGASYNEQFF. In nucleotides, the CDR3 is TGTGCCAGCAGCTTAAGGGGGGCATCCTACAATGAGCAGTTCTTC.

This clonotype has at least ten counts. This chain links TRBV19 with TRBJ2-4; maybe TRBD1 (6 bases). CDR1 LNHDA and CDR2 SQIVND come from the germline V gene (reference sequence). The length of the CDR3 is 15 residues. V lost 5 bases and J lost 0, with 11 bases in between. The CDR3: CASSGQGLAKNIQYF. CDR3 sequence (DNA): TGTGCCAGTAGTGGGCAGGGGCTAGCCAAAAACATTCAGTACTTC.

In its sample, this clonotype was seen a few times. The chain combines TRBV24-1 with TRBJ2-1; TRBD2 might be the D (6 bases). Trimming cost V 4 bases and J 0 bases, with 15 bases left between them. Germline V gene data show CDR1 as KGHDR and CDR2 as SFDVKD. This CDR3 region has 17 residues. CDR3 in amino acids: CATSDVTGTLSYNEQFF. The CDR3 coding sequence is TGTGCCACCAGTGACGTTACCGGGACTCTCTCCTACAATGAGCAGTTCTTC.

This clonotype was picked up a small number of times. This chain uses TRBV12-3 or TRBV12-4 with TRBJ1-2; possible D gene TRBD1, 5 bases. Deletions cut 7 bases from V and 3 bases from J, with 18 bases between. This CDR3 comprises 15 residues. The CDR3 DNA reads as TGTGCCAGCACTGGGGACGCCAGCCGATACTATGGCTACACCTTC. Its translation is CASTGDASRYYGYTF.

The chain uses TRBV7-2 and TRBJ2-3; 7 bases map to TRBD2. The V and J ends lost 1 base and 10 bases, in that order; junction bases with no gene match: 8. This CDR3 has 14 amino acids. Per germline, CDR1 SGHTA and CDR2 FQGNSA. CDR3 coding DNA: TGTGCCAGCAGCTTAGTCGTGGGGGGGAAGGCGCAGTATTTT. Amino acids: CASSLVVGGKAQYF.

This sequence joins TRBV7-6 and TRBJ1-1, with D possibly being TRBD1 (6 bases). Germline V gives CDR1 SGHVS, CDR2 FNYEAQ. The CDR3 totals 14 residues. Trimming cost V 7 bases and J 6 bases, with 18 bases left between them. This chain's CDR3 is CASTRHTGLSEAFF. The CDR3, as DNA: TGTGCCAGCACTAGGCATACAGGGCTCTCTGAAGCTTTCTTT.

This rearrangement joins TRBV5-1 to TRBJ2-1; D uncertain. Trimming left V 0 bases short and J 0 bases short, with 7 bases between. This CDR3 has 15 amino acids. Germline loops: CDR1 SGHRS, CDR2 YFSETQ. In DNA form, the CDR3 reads TGCGCCAGCAGCTTGGCGACCAGCTCCTACAATGAGCAGTTCTTC. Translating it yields CASSLATSSYNEQFF.

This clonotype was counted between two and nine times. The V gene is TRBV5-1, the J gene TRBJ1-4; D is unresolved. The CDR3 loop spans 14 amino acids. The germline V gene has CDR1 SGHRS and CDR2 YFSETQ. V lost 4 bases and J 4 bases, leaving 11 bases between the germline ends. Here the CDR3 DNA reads TGCGCCAGCAGCACGACGGGGAATAATGAAAAACTGTTTTTT. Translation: CASSTTGNNEKLFF.

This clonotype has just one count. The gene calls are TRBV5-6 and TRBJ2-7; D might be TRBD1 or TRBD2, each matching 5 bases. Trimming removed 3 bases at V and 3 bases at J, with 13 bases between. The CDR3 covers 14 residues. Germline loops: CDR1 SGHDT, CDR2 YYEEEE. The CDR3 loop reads CASSWGLGDYEQYF. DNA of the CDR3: TGTGCCAGCAGCTGGGGTCTGGGGGACTACGAGCAGTACTTC.

The CDR3 reads CASSLVSGYNEQFF. DNA of the CDR3: TGTGCCAGCAGCTTGGTTAGCGGATACAATGAGCAGTTCTTC. This chain links TRBV5-6 with TRBJ2-1, with D perhaps matching TRBD2 (6 bases). This CDR3 region has 14 residues. V was trimmed by 0 bases and J by 4 bases, leaving 8 bases between them. Germline V gene data show CDR1 as SGHDT and CDR2 as YYEEEE.

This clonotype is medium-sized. CDR3 sequence (DNA): TGTGCCAGTAGTTCGATTGGGAGACTGGGCTACACCTTC. As protein: CASSSIGRLGYTF. The rearrangement joins TRBV19 to TRBJ1-2; D is unresolved. V lost 5 bases to trimming and J lost 8 bases, with 15 bases between them. CDR3 length: 13 residues. Germline-derived CDR1 and CDR2 are LNHDA and SQIVND (reference sequence).

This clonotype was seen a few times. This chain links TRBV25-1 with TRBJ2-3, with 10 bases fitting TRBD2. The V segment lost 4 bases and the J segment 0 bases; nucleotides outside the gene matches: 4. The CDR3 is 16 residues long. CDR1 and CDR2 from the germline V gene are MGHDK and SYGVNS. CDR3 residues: CASSGTSGSSTDTQYF. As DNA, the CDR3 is TGTGCCAGCAGTGGGACTAGCGGTTCTAGCACAGATACGCAGTATTTT.

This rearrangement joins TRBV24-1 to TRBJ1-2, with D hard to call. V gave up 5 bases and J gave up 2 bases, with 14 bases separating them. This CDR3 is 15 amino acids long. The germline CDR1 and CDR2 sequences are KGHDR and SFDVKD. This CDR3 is CATSGGPLGNYGYTF. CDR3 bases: TGTGCCACCAGTGGTGGGCCCCTCGGGAACTATGGCTACACCTTC.

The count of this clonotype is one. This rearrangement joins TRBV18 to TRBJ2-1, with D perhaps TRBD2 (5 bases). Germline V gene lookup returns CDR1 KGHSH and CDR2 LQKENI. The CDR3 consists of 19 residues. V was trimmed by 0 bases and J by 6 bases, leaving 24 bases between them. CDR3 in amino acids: CASSPPAPQRRGPFNEQFF. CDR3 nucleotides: TGTGCCAGCTCACCACCGGCCCCACAGCGGCGTGGCCCTTTCAATGAGCAGTTCTTC.

The CDR3 here is CASSSTSDGSTDTQYF. CDR3 sequence (DNA): TGTGCCAGCAGTTCCACCTCCGACGGGAGCACAGATACGCAGTATTTT. The rearrangement links TRBV7-9 to TRBJ2-3; D unresolved. Looked up from germline, CDR1 is SEHNR and CDR2 is FQNEAQ (reference sequence). V dropped 6 bases and J dropped 0 bases, with 16 bases sitting between them. This CDR3 is 16 amino acids long.

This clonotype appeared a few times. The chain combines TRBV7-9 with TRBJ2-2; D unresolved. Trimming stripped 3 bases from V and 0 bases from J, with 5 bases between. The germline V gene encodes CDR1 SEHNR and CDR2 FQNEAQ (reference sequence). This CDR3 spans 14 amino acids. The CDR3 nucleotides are TGTGCCAGCAGCTTCCCCGCGAACACCGGGGAGCTGTTTTTT. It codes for CASSFPANTGELFF.

Written as DNA, the CDR3 is TGTGCCAGCAGTGACTCTCCAGGGAACACCGGGGAGCTGTTTTTT. This gives the protein CASSDSPGNTGELFF. V and J are TRBV6-4 and TRBJ2-2; D gene ambiguous. V lost 0 bases and J 1 base, leaving 6 bases between the germline ends. Germline V CDR1 and CDR2: MRHNA, SNTAGT. The CDR3 is 15 amino acids.

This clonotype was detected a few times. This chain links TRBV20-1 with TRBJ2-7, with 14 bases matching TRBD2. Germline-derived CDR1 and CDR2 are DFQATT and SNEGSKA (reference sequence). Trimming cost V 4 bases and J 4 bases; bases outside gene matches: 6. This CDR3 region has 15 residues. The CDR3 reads CSAKGLAGAWYEQYF. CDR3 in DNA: TGCAGTGCTAAGGGACTAGCGGGAGCGTGGTACGAGCAGTACTTC.

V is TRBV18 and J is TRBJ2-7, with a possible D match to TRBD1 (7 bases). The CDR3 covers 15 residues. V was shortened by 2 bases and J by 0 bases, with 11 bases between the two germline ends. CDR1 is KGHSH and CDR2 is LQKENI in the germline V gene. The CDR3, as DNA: TGTGCCAGCTCACCAGGAGGGGGCTACTCCTACGAGCAGTACTTC. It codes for CASSPGGGYSYEQYF.

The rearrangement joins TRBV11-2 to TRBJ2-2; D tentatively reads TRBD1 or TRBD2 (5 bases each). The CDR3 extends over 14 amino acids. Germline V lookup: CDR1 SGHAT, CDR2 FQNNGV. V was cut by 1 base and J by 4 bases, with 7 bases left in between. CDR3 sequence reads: CASSLVGGTGELFF. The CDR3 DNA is TGTGCCAGCAGCTTAGTTGGGGGCACCGGGGAGCTGTTTTTT.

CDR3 amino acids: CASSLVAGHTDTQYF. DNA of the CDR3: TGTGCCAGCAGCTTAGTGGCGGGGCACACAGATACGCAGTATTTT. The chain is built from TRBV7-4 and TRBJ2-3, with TRBD2 as a possible D gene (6 bases). The V and J ends lost 1 base and 2 bases respectively, with 10 bases between them. CDR3 size: 15 residues. CDR1 and CDR2 from the germline V gene are SGHVT and SQSDAQ. The full variable domain, with the rest looked up from reference TRBV7-4 and TRBJ2-3, is GAGVSQSPRYKVAKRGRDVALRCDSISGHVTLYWYRQTLGQGSEVLTYSQSDAQRDKSGRPSGRFSAERPERSVSTLKIQRTEQGDSAVYLCASSLVAGHTDTQYFGPGTRLTVL.

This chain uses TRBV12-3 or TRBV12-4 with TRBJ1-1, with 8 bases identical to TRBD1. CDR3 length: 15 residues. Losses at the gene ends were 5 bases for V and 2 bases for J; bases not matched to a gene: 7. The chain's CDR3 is CASSRLGQGNTEAFF. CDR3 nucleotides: TGTGCCAGCAGTCGTCTCGGACAGGGAAACACTGAAGCTTTCTTT.

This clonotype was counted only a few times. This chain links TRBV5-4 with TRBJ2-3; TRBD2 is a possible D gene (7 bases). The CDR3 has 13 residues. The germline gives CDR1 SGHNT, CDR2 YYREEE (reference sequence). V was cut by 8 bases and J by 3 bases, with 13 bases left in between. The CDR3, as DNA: TGTGCCAGTGGCGGGGGCGGGACAGATACGCAGTATTTT. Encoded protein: CASGGGGTDTQYF.

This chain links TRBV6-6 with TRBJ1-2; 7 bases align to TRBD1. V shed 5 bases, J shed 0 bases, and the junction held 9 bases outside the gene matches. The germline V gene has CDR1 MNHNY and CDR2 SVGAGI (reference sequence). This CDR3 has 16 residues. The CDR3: CASSGTGQRANYGYTF. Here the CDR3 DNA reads TGTGCCAGCAGTGGGACGGGACAGCGAGCTAACTATGGCTACACCTTC.

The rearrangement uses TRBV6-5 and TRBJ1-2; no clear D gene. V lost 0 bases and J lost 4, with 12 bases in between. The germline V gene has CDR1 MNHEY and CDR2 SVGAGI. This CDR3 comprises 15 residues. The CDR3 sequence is CASSYSTVGFYGYTF. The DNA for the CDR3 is TGTGCCAGCAGTTACTCGACCGTGGGTTTCTATGGCTACACCTTC.

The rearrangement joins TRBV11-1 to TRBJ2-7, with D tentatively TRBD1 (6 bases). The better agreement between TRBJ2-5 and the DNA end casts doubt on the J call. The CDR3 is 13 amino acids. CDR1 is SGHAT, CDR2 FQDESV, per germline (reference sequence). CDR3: CASLQGTQETQYF. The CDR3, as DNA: TGTGCCAGCTTACAGGGAACCCAAGAGACCCAGTACTTC.